The rows below give T cell receptor beta chains drawn from one sample of a study of blood T cell repertoires in COVID-19. Method: immunoSEQ multiplex PCR; TCRdb's copy keeps in-frame clones and lacks some. The sample contains roughly 200,000 clones, around four fifths of which appear only once. The specimen was peripheral blood. Every receptor here comes from a woman in her forties with COVID-19, enrolled during active disease. Each CDR3 is given with its conserved first and last residue. D genes are given only for firm matches. Not all rows give a size; the values are once, few, many and, for expanded clones, a class.

D: NA
size: NA
V: TRBV28
J: TRBJ2-3
DNA: TGTGCCAGCAGGTTAGGAGGGGCAGATACGCAGTATTTT
CDR3: CASRLGGADTQYF

D: NA
size: NA
V: TRBV9
J: TRBJ2-1
DNA: TGTGCCAGCAGCGTAGCGGTCTCCTACAATGAGCAGTTCTTC
CDR3: CASSVAVSYNEQFF

D: NA
size: NA
V: TRBV6-1
J: TRBJ1-4
DNA: TGTGCCAGCAGTGAGATAGGGGGAAGTGAAAAACTGTTTTTT
CDR3: CASSEIGGSEKLFF

D: NA
size: NA
V: TRBV2
J: TRBJ1-6
DNA: TGTGCCAGCAGTGTCAGGGGAGACTCCTATAATTCACCCCTCCACTTT
CDR3: CASSVRGDSYNSPLHF

D: TRBD1
size: NA
V: TRBV5-1
J: TRBJ1-3
DNA: TGCGCCAGCAGCTCGGATACAGGGGATACTGGAAACACCATATATTTT
CDR3: CASSSDTGDTGNTIYF

D: NA
size: NA
V: TRBV18
J: TRBJ1-1
DNA: TGTGCCAGCTCACCCCAGGTAATGAACACTGAAGCTTTCTTT
CDR3: CASSPQVMNTEAFF

D: NA
size: NA
V: TRBV28
J: TRBJ1-6
DNA: TGTGCCAGCAGTTTGGCAGGGGATAATTCACCCCTCCACTTT
CDR3: CASSLAGDNSPLHF

D: TRBD1
size: NA
V: TRBV29-1
J: TRBJ2-7
DNA: TGCAGCGGTCGGACAGGGATCTACGAGCAGTACTTC
CDR3: CSGRTGIYEQYF

D: TRBD2
size: NA
V: TRBV11-3
J: TRBJ2-1
DNA: TGTGCCAGCAGCCGTCAGGCCCCACGGACTAGCGGGGGAATCTACAATGAGCAGTTCTTC
CDR3: CASSRQAPRTSGGIYNEQFF

D: TRBD1
size: NA
V: TRBV19
J: TRBJ2-4
DNA: TGTGCCAGTAGTCCTGAAGGGACAGCTTGGGACATTCAGTACTTC
CDR3: CASSPEGTAWDIQYF

D: TRBD1
size: NA
V: TRBV4-1
J: TRBJ2-2
DNA: TGCGCCAGCAGCCTCTCAGGGGGTCCGGGCACCGGGGAGCTGTTTTTT
CDR3: CASSLSGGPGTGELFF

D: TRBD1
size: NA
V: TRBV5-1
J: TRBJ2-3
DNA: TGCGCCAGCAGCTTGCCTCCGGACAGGGTTGGGACAGATACGCAGTATTTT
CDR3: CASSLPPDRVGTDTQYF

D: TRBD2
size: NA
V: TRBV10-1
J: TRBJ2-3
DNA: TGCGCCAGCAGCCGACTAGCGGGAGGGCACACAGATACGCAGTATTTT
CDR3: CASSRLAGGHTDTQYF

D: NA
size: NA
V: TRBV3-1/TRBV3-2
J: TRBJ1-5
DNA: TGTGCCAGCAGCCAAGATGCGCACTTTAGCAATCAGCCCCAGCATTTT
CDR3: CASSQDAHFSNQPQHF

D: NA
size: NA
V: TRBV4-2
J: TRBJ2-7
DNA: TGTGCCAGCAGCCAAGATAGTTTTAACCAAGGAGGGAGGTACGAGCAGTACTTC
CDR3: CASSQDSFNQGGRYEQYF

D: TRBD1
size: NA
V: TRBV7-2
J: TRBJ1-1
DNA: TGTGCCAGCAGCCCAGCGGACAGGCGGGACACTGAAGCTTTCTTT
CDR3: CASSPADRRDTEAFF

D: NA
size: NA
V: TRBV15
J: TRBJ1-1
DNA: TGTGCCACCAGCAGAGAGCGGTTGGCAGGGCGGAACACTGAAGCTTTCTTT
CDR3: CATSRERLAGRNTEAFF

D: TRBD1
size: NA
V: TRBV5-6
J: TRBJ1-5
DNA: TGTGCCAGCAGCCTGGGGACAGGGGATAGCAATCAGCCCCAGCATTTT
CDR3: CASSLGTGDSNQPQHF

D: TRBD1
size: NA
V: TRBV2
J: TRBJ1-2
DNA: TGTGCCAGCAGTCGAAGACAGGGGGCCCAAGCTAACTATGGCTACACCTTC
CDR3: CASSRRQGAQANYGYTF

D: NA
size: NA
V: TRBV19
J: TRBJ1-1
DNA: TGTGCCACCCGACAGCCTCCGAACACTGAAGCTTTCTTT
CDR3: CATRQPPNTEAFF

D: NA
size: NA
V: TRBV11-2
J: TRBJ1-1
DNA: TGTGCCAGCAGCTTAGAGCGTAATAAAGCTTTCTTT
CDR3: CASSLERNKAFF

D: NA
size: NA
V: TRBV7-2
J: TRBJ1-2
DNA: TGTGCCAGCAGCTTAGAGGGGCTCTATGGCTACACCTTC
CDR3: CASSLEGLYGYTF

D: TRBD1
size: NA
V: TRBV5-1
J: TRBJ1-4
DNA: TGCGCCAGCAGTCCGACCGGGACAGGGAACGAAAAACTGTTTTTT
CDR3: CASSPTGTGNEKLFF

D: NA
size: NA
V: TRBV28
J: TRBJ1-5
DNA: TGTGCCAGCAGTGCCAGACAGCTTAGCAATCAGCCCCAGCATTTT
CDR3: CASSARQLSNQPQHF

D: TRBD1
size: NA
V: TRBV6-5
J: TRBJ1-2
DNA: TGTGCCAGCAGCCGGGACAGGGGGGGGTATGGCTACACCTTC
CDR3: CASSRDRGGYGYTF

D: NA
size: NA
V: TRBV5-1
J: TRBJ1-3
DNA: TGCGCCAGCAGCCCTGCTGACACGTCGACCAACACCATATATTTT
CDR3: CASSPADTSTNTIYF

D: NA
size: NA
V: TRBV9
J: TRBJ1-2
DNA: TGTGCCAGCAGTCGTCGGGATAACTATGGCTACACCTTC
CDR3: CASSRRDNYGYTF

D: TRBD1
size: NA
V: TRBV6-4
J: TRBJ1-1
DNA: TGTGCCAGCAGTGACGTAGGGGACAGGCGAGCTTTCTTT
CDR3: CASSDVGDRRAFF

D: NA
size: NA
V: TRBV19
J: TRBJ1-3
DNA: TGTGCCAGTACTCCTAGCGCAGGGTCGGCTGGAAACACCATATATTTT
CDR3: CASTPSAGSAGNTIYF

D: TRBD1
size: NA
V: TRBV19
J: TRBJ1-1
DNA: TGTGCCAGTCGGGACAGGGGGCGTGTGGACACTGAAGCTTTCTTT
CDR3: CASRDRGRVDTEAFF

D: TRBD2
size: NA
V: TRBV2
J: TRBJ2-6
DNA: TGTGCCAGCAGTGGGGCGGGAGGCTTCTCTGGGGCCAACGTCCTGACTTTC
CDR3: CASSGAGGFSGANVLTF

D: NA
size: once
V: TRBV24-1
J: TRBJ2-1
DNA: TGTGCCACCAGTGGAGGCACCCACTACAATGAGCAGTTCTTC
CDR3: CATSGGTHYNEQFF

D: TRBD1
size: NA
V: TRBV10-3
J: TRBJ1-5
DNA: TGTGCCATCAGTGTAGGGGGCAAAAATAGCAATCAGCCCCAGCATTTT
CDR3: CAISVGGKNSNQPQHF

D: NA
size: NA
V: TRBV3-1/TRBV3-2
J: TRBJ1-6
DNA: TGTGCCAGCAGCCGACAGACCCCGAGCTCCTATAATTCACCCCTCCACTTT
CDR3: CASSRQTPSSYNSPLHF

D: NA
size: NA
V: TRBV28
J: TRBJ1-2
DNA: TGTGCCAGCAGTTCAATGAACTATGGCTACACCTTC
CDR3: CASSSMNYGYTF

D: TRBD1
size: once
V: TRBV24-1
J: TRBJ1-5
DNA: TGTGCCACCAGTGACCACGGGACAGGGGGTCAGCCCCAGCATTTT
CDR3: CATSDHGTGGQPQHF

D: TRBD2
size: NA
V: TRBV5-1
J: TRBJ2-3
DNA: TGCGCCAGCAGCTTGGCCTCTAGCGGCTTCACAGATACGCAGTATTTT
CDR3: CASSLASSGFTDTQYF

D: NA
size: NA
V: TRBV2
J: TRBJ1-5
DNA: TGTGCCAGCAGTGACACCCGAGGGCATCAGCCCCAGCATTTT
CDR3: CASSDTRGHQPQHF

D: TRBD1
size: NA
V: TRBV29-1
J: TRBJ1-2
DNA: TGCAGCGGTACAGGGGGCGAGGGCTATGGCTACACCTTC
CDR3: CSGTGGEGYGYTF

D: NA
size: NA
V: TRBV29-1
J: TRBJ1-2
DNA: TGCAGCGTTCACCAGGATGGCTACACCTTC
CDR3: CSVHQDGYTF

D: NA
size: NA
V: TRBV9
J: TRBJ2-3
DNA: TGTGCCAGCAGGGCCGGAGCGGTCACAGATACGCAGTATTTT
CDR3: CASRAGAVTDTQYF

D: NA
size: NA
V: TRBV10-2
J: TRBJ1-1
DNA: TGCGCCAGCGCACAGGGCATGAACACTGAAGCTTTCTTT
CDR3: CASAQGMNTEAFF

D: TRBD1
size: few
V: TRBV19
J: TRBJ2-1
DNA: TGTGCCAGTAGTAGGGGAGACAGGGAGAGTGAGCAGTTCTTC
CDR3: CASSRGDRESEQFF

D: NA
size: NA
V: TRBV24-1
J: TRBJ2-1
DNA: TGTGCCACCAGTGATTTCAGGCGAGGAGGCAATGAGCAGTTCTTC
CDR3: CATSDFRRGGNEQFF

D: TRBD1
size: NA
V: TRBV10-3
J: TRBJ1-3
DNA: TGTGCCCATGGGGGCCCGGGACAGGGATCTGGAAACACCATATATTTT
CDR3: CAHGGPGQGSGNTIYF

D: NA
size: NA
V: TRBV21-1
J: TRBJ1-1
DNA: TGTGCCAGCAAGATTGGACAGCAGAACACTGAAGCTTTCTTT
CDR3: CASKIGQQNTEAFF